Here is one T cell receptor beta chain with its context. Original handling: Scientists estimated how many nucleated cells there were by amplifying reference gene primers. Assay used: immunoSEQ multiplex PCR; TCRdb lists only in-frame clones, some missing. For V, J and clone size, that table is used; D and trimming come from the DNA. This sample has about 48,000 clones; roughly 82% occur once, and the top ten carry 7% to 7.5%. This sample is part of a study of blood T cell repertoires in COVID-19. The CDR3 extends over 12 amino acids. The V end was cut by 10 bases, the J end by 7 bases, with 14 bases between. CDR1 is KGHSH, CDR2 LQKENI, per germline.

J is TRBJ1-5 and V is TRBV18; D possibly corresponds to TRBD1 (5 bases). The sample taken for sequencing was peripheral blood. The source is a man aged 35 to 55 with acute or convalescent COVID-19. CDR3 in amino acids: CANARGNQPQHF. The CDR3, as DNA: TGTGCCAACGCTAGGGGAAACCAGCCCCAGCATTTT.